This TCR beta chain is from a study of blood T cells in healthy people across ages. Study results and caveats: Unsorted PBMCs ruled out conclusive naive versus antigen-experienced comparison.

Each of the donors had ten milliliters of peripheral blood drawn into EDTA-treated Vacutainer tubes. Each sample yielded at least 6 million isolated PBMCs. A second PCR, run for about 7 to 11 cycles, used a sample-barcoded 5' primer plus a J-beta primer mix. TCRdb passed the 5' RACE reads through MiXCR, listing each CDR3 protein once. The table shows some 1 million distinct CDR3 sequences, with around 45% occurring only once. V lost 3 bases to trimming and J lost 11 bases; unmatched junction nucleotides: 16. The V gene's germline CDR1 is SGHVS and CDR2 FQNEAQ. This CDR3 contains 16 residues. This clonotype has more than one count but fewer than ten. The antigen remains unidentified.

This receptor was obtained from a woman aged 55-69 years in good health. The V call is TRBV7-8, the J call TRBJ2-5; 9 nucleotides line up with TRBD2. Material: blood. CDR3 in amino acids: CASSFPASGTNNEQYF. CDR3 nucleotide sequence: TGTGCCAGCAGCTTTCCGGCTAGCGGGACAAACAATGAGCAGTACTTC.